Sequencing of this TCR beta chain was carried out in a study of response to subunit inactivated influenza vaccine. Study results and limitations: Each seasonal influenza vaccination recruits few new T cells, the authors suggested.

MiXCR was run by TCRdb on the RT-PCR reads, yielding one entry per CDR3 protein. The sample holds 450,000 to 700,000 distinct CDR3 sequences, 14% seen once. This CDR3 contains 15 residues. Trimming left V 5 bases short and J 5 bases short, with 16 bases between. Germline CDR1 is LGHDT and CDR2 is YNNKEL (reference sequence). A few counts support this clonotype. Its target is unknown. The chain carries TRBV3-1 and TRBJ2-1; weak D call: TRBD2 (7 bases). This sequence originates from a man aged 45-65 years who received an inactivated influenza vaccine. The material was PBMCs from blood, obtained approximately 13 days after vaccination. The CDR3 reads CASSEGGARNNEQFF. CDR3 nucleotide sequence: TGTGCCAGCAGCGAAGGGGGGGCCCGGAACAATGAGCAGTTCTTC.